This is a list of T cell receptor beta chains from one sample in a study of shared clonotypes between healthy human individuals. Clones were sequenced by immunoSEQ multiplex PCR, and TCRdb holds only the in-frame ones, with some missing. This sample yields nearly 1,000,000 clones, of which 76% are seen a single time; approximately 1.5% belongs to the top ten. Sample: memory CD4+ T cells sorted from blood. These receptor sequences come from a man between 18 and 29 years old in good health. The CDR3 runs from the conserved cysteine through the conserved F or W.

V gene: TRBV28; CDR3 protein: CASRTPERGTGELFF
V gene: TRBV7-9; CDR3 protein: CAAGGRDSPLHF
V gene: TRBV29-1; CDR3 protein: CSVEGGPGEGQYF
V gene: TRBV9; CDR3 protein: CASSVAGSSGNTIYF
V gene: TRBV6-1; CDR3 protein: CASSEDGRRVYF
V gene: TRBV25-1; CDR3 protein: CASSPSTDTQYF
V gene: TRBV20-1; CDR3 protein: CSAHKETQYF
V gene: TRBV7-8; CDR3 protein: CASGAYNEQFF
V gene: TRBV10-1; CDR3 protein: CASGDRNTGELFF
V gene: TRBV7-9; CDR3 protein: CASSLGQEPYEQYF
V gene: TRBV2; CDR3 protein: CASSEASTGSGNTIYF
V gene: TRBV2; CDR3 protein: CASSEAGRGPLYNEQFF
V gene: TRBV7-9; CDR3 protein: CASRRGTDQETQYF
V gene: TRBV4-1; CDR3 protein: CASSQGLAVAKNIQYF
V gene: TRBV28; CDR3 protein: CASSNFGGVQETQYF
V gene: TRBV5-1; CDR3 protein: CASSSGTVYEQYF
V gene: TRBV10-3; CDR3 protein: CAISGTGGQETQYF
V gene: TRBV9; CDR3 protein: CASSVDRNNEQFF
V gene: TRBV6-1; CDR3 protein: CASSATEWRDGRGDNQPQHF
V gene: TRBV7-9; CDR3 protein: CASSPTGGDSQETQYF
V gene: TRBV5-1; CDR3 protein: CASSEAGDRTDTQYF
V gene: TRBV6-1; CDR3 protein: CASKYLQGITGELFF
V gene: TRBV6-5; CDR3 protein: CASSYGFFYEQYF
V gene: TRBV5-1; CDR3 protein: CASSLGVTSYEQYF
V gene: TRBV28; CDR3 protein: CASSWGLAHEQYF
V gene: TRBV5-4; CDR3 protein: CASTTTGPTDTQYF
V gene: TRBV9; CDR3 protein: CASSVGGQGANEQFF
V gene: TRBV7-9; CDR3 protein: CASSYGTSLGELFF
V gene: TRBV2; CDR3 protein: CASSGHSIQYF
V gene: TRBV23-1; CDR3 protein: CASSQWGVAGQPQHF
V gene: TRBV5-1; CDR3 protein: CASSLESGIYNEQFF
V gene: TRBV7-2; CDR3 protein: CASIHRGTGGFTGELFF
V gene: TRBV5-1; CDR3 protein: CASSLSTSGPNEQFF
V gene: TRBV6-1; CDR3 protein: CASSEGSYTQYF
V gene: TRBV5-1; CDR3 protein: CASRMRTGYTDTQYF
V gene: TRBV18; CDR3 protein: CASSPRTSGRAGETQYF
V gene: TRBV19; CDR3 protein: CASTPGLNSPLHF
V gene: TRBV29-1; CDR3 protein: CSVISRTSTDTQYF
V gene: TRBV7-8; CDR3 protein: CASSSHLGRQFF
V gene: TRBV20-1; CDR3 protein: CSALRFTEAFF
V gene: TRBV5-5; CDR3 protein: CASSSLAGNQETQYF
V gene: TRBV11-2; CDR3 protein: CASSFGQGQPQHF
V gene: TRBV18; CDR3 protein: CASSSGASYEQYF
V gene: TRBV19; CDR3 protein: CATSGTDGIYEQYF
V gene: TRBV4-2; CDR3 protein: CASRSTQGYSNQPQHF
V gene: TRBV9; CDR3 protein: CASSLSGGEYEQYF
V gene: TRBV18; CDR3 protein: CASSTDRGRRETQYF
V gene: TRBV7-2; CDR3 protein: CASSSGTRAEKLFF
V gene: TRBV7-7; CDR3 protein: CASSSLGATETQYF
V gene: TRBV19; CDR3 protein: CASSIGVDSPLHF
V gene: TRBV7-9; CDR3 protein: CASSRTGEVRYEQYF
V gene: TRBV19; CDR3 protein: CASSIVETGAGELFF
V gene: TRBV30; CDR3 protein: CAWTPWGGGTYEQYF
V gene: TRBV28; CDR3 protein: CASTSGRKTQYF
V gene: TRBV28; CDR3 protein: CASGGEPYNEQFF
V gene: TRBV27; CDR3 protein: CAPRRGGYTF
V gene: TRBV9; CDR3 protein: CASSVGMNTEAFF
V gene: TRBV5-1; CDR3 protein: CASSLVAGLAGYNEQFF